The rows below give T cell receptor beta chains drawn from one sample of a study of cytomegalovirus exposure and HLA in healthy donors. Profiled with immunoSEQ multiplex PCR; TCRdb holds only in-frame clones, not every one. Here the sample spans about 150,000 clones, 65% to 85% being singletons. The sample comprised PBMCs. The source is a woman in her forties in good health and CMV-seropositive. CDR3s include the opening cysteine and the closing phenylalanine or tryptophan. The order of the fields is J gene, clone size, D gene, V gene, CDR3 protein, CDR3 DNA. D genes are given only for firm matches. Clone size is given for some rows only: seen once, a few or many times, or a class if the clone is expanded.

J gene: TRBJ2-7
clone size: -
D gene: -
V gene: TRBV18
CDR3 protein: CASHAGTGLYEQYF
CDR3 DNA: TGTGCCAGCCATGCCGGGACGGGACTCTACGAGCAGTACTTC

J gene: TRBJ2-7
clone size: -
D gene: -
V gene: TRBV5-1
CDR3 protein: CASSSSYEQYF
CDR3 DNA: TGCGCCAGCAGCTCGTCCTACGAGCAGTACTTC

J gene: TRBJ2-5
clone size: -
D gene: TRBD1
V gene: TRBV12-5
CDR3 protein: CASGLGQGVTQYF
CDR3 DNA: TGTGCTAGTGGTTTGGGACAGGGGGTGACCCAGTACTTC

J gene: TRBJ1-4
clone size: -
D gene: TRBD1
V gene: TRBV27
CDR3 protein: CASSYLTGGNEKLFF
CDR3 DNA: TGTGCCAGCAGTTACCTGACAGGGGGTAATGAAAAACTGTTTTTT

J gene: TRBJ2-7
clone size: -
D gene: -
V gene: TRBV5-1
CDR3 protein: CASSLDRYEQYF
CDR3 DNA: TGCGCCAGCAGCCTAGACAGATACGAGCAGTACTTC

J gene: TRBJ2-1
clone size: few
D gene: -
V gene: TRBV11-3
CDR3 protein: CASSSSGSYNEQFF
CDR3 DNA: TGTGCCAGCAGCTCAAGCGGCTCCTACAATGAGCAGTTCTTC

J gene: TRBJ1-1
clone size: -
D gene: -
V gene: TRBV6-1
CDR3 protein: CASSEGPGLNTEAFF
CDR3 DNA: TGTGCCAGCAGTGAAGGCCCAGGATTGAACACTGAAGCTTTCTTT

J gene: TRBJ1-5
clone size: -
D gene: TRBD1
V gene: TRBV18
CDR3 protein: CASSEGANQPQHF
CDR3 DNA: TGTGCCAGCTCAGAGGGGGCAAATCAGCCCCAGCATTTT

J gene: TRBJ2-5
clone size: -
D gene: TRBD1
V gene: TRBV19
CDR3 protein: CASSTPTGGVETQYF
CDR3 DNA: TGTGCCAGTAGTACCCCGACAGGGGGCGTGGAGACCCAGTACTTC

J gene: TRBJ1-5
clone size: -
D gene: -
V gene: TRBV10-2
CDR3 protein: CASSVEQGGNQPQHF
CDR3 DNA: TGCGCCAGCAGTGTAGAACAGGGAGGGAATCAGCCCCAGCATTTT

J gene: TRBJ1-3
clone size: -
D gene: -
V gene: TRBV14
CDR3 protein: CASSQVRGLGNTIYF
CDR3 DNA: TGTGCCAGCAGCCAAGTGCGTGGTCTGGGAAACACCATATATTTT

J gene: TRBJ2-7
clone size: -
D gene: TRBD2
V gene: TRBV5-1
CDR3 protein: CASPGLAGYEQYF
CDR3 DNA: TGCGCCAGTCCGGGACTAGCGGGATACGAGCAGTACTTC

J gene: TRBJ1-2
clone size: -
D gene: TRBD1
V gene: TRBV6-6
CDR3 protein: CASSYLPGQVYGYTF
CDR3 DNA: TGTGCCAGCAGTTACTTGCCGGGACAGGTCTATGGCTACACCTTC

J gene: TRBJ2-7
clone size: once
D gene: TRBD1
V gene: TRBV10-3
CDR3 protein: CAISGGQGLSGSFYEQYF
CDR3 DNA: TGTGCCATCAGTGGGGGACAGGGGCTCAGCGGGAGTTTCTACGAGCAGTACTTC

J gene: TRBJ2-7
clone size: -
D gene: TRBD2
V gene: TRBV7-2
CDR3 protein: CASSRGGRGYEQYF
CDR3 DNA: TGTGCCAGCAGCCGAGGCGGGAGAGGCTACGAGCAGTACTTC

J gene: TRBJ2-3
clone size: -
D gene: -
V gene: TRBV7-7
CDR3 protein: CASSPLALNADTQYF
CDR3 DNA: TGTGCCAGCAGCCCGCTGGCCTTGAATGCAGATACGCAGTATTTT

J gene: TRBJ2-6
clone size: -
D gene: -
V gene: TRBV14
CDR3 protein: CASSPTGFAGANVLTF
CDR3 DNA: TGTGCCAGCAGCCCAACGGGGTTCGCTGGGGCCAACGTCCTGACTTTC

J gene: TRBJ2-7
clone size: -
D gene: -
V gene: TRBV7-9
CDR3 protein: CASSLGEWYEQYF
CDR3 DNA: TGTGCCAGCAGCTTAGGAGAGTGGTACGAGCAGTACTTC

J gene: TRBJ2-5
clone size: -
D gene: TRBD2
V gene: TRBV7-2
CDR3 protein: CASSPNSGSSETQYF
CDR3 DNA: TGTGCCAGCAGCCCCAACAGCGGGAGTTCCGAGACCCAGTACTTC

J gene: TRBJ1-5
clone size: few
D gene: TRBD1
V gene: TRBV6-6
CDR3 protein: CASSSGGWNQPQHF
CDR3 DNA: TGTGCCAGCAGCTCAGGGGGGTGGAATCAGCCCCAGCATTTT

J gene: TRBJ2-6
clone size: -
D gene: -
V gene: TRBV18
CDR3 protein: CASSSGAGFAGANVLTF
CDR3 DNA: TGTGCCAGCTCATCCGGAGCCGGGTTTGCTGGGGCCAACGTCCTGACTTTC

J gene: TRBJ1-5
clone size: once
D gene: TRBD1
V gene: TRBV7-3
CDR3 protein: CASSPSPGTDPSNQPQHF
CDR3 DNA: TGTGCCAGCAGCCCCAGTCCCGGGACAGACCCTAGCAATCAGCCCCAGCATTTT

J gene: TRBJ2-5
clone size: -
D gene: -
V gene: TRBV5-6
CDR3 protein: CASSLGGTGETQYF
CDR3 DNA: TGTGCCAGCAGCTTGGGAGGTACTGGCGAGACCCAGTACTTC

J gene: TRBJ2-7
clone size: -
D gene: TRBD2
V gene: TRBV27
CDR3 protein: CASSPGTSGWRF
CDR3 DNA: TGTGCCAGCAGTCCGGGGACTAGCGGATGGCGTTTC

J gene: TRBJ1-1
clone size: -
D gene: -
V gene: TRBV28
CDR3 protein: CASRRGAVNTEAFF
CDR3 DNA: TGTGCCAGCAGGCGGGGGGCCGTGAACACTGAAGCTTTCTTT

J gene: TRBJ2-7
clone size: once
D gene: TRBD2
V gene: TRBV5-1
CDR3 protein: CASSLPPLAGAAYEQYF
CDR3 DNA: TGCGCCAGCAGTTTGCCCCCCCTAGCGGGAGCGGCCTACGAGCAGTACTTC

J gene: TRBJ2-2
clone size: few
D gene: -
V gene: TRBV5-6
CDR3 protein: CASSYNTGELFF
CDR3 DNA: TGTGCCAGCAGTTATAACACCGGGGAGCTGTTTTTT

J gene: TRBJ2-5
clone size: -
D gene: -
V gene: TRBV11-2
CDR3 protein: CASSLSETQYF
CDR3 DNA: TGTGCCAGCAGCTTATCGGAGACCCAGTACTTC

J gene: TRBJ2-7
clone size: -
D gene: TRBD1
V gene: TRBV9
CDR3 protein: CASSVAGGPLTGDKYF
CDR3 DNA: TGTGCCAGCAGCGTAGCTGGGGGGCCCCTGACAGGGGACAAGTACTTC

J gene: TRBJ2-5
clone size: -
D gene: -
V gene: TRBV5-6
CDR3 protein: CASSHPLRQETQYF
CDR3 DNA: TGTGCCAGCAGCCACCCACTGCGCCAAGAGACCCAGTACTTC

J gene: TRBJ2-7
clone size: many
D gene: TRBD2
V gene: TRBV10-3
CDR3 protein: CAIMRTSDSYEQYF
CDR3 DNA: TGTGCCATCATGAGGACTAGCGACTCCTACGAGCAGTACTTC

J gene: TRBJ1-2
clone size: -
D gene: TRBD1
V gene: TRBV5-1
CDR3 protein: CASSPPGQGANGYTF
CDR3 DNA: TGCGCCAGCAGCCCTCCGGGGCAGGGGGCGAATGGCTACACCTTC

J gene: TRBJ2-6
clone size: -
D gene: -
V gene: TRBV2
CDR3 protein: CASSLEGSGANVLTF
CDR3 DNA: TGTGCCAGCAGCTTGGAGGGATCGGGGGCCAACGTCCTGACTTTC

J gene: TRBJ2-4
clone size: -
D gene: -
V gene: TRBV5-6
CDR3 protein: CASSSTGHLAKNIQYF
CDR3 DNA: TGTGCCAGCAGCTCAACAGGTCACCTAGCCAAAAACATTCAGTACTTC

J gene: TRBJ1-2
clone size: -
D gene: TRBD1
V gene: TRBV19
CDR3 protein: CASSTGTGNYGYTF
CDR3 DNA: TGTGCCAGTAGTACCGGGACAGGAAACTATGGCTACACCTTC

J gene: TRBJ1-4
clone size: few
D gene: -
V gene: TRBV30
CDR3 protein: CAWSVKQGTWATNEKLFF
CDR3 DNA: TGTGCCTGGAGTGTCAAACAGGGTACTTGGGCAACTAATGAAAAACTGTTTTTT

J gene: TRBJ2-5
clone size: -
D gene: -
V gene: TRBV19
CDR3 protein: CASSGLLETQYF
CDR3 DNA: TGTGCCAGTAGTGGACTGCTGGAGACCCAGTACTTC

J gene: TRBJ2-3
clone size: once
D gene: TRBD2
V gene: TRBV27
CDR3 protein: CASSSRPWTSGRWNTQYF
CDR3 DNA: TGTGCCAGCAGTTCCCGCCCTTGGACTAGCGGGAGATGGAATACGCAGTATTTT

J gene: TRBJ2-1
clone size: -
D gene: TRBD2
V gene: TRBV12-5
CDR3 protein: CASGSTGKEREVSYNEQFF
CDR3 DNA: TGTGCTAGTGGCTCGACAGGGAAAGAGCGGGAGGTATCCTACAATGAGCAGTTCTTC

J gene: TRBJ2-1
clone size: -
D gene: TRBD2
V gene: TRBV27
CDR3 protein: CASSLFPSGEQFF
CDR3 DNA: TGTGCCAGCAGTTTATTCCCTAGCGGTGAGCAGTTCTTC

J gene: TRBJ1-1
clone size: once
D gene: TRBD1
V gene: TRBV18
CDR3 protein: CASSPRDRTLNTEAFF
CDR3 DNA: TGTGCCAGCTCACCACGGGACAGAACCTTGAACACTGAAGCTTTCTTT

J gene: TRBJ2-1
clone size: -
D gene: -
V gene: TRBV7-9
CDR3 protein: CASSLLCRGGCEQFF
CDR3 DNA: TGTGCCAGCAGCTTATTATGCAGGGGAGGGTGTGAGCAGTTCTTC

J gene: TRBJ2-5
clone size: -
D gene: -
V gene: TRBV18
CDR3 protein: CASSHRAQETQYF
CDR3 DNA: TGTGCCAGCTCACACAGGGCTCAAGAGACCCAGTACTTC

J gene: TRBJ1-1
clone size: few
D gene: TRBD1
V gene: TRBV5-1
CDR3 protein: CASSRQGDTEAFF
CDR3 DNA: TGCGCCAGCAGTCGCCAGGGGGACACTGAAGCTTTCTTT

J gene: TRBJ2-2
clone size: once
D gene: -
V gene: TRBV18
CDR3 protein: CASSRSIGLMGNTGELFF
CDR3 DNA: TGTGCCAGCTCACGATCGATAGGACTAATGGGGAACACCGGGGAGCTGTTTTTT

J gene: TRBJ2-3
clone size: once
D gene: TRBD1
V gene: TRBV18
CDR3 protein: CASSSTGVGTDTQYF
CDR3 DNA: TGTGCCAGCTCCTCGACAGGGGTGGGCACAGATACGCAGTATTTT

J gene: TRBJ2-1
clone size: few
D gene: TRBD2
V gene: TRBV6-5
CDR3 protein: CASGKTGGPYNEQFF
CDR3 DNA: TGTGCCAGCGGTAAAACGGGGGGGCCCTACAATGAGCAGTTCTTC

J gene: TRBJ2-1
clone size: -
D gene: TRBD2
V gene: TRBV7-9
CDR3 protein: CASSKDSGRSYNEQFF
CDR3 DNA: TGTGCCAGTTCGAAGGACAGCGGGAGATCCTACAATGAGCAGTTCTTC

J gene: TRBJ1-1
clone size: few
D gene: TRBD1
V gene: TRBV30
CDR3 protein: CAWNPDRANTEAFF
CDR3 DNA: TGTGCCTGGAACCCGGACAGGGCGAACACTGAAGCTTTCTTT

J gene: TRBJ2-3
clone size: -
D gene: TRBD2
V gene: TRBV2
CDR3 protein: CASSEARRWSGKTGDTQYF
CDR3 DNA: TGTGCCAGCAGTGAAGCCCGCAGGTGGAGCGGGAAGACGGGGGATACGCAGTATTTT

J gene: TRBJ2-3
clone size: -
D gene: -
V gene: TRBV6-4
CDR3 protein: CASSSDWGRNTDTQYF
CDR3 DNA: TGTGCCAGCAGTTCCGATTGGGGCCGCAACACAGATACGCAGTATTTT

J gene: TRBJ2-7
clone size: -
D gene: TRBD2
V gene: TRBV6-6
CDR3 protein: CASSYSLAGPPYEQYF
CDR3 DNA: TGTGCCAGCAGTTACTCGCTAGCGGGACCACCCTACGAGCAGTACTTC

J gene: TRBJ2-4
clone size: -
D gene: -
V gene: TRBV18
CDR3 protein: CASSPRLAGVGNIQYF
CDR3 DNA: TGTGCCAGCTCACCACGGCTGGCCGGGGTTGGGAACATTCAGTACTTC

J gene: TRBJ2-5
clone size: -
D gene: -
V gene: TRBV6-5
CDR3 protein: CASSYEQKETQYF
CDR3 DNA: TGTGCCAGCAGTTACGAACAGAAAGAGACCCAGTACTTC

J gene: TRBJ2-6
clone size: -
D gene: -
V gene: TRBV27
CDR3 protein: CASSTGHQRSGANVLTF
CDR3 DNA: TGTGCCAGCAGTACGGGACATCAGCGCTCTGGGGCCAACGTCCTGACTTTC

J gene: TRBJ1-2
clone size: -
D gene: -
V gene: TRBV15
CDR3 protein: CATSGDRRQRAYGYTF
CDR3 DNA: TGTGCCACCAGCGGAGACCGGAGGCAGCGAGCTTATGGCTACACCTTC

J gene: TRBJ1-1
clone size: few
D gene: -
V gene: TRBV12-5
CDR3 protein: CASGLGRTSRAFF
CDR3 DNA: TGTGCTAGTGGTTTGGGGCGGACAAGTAGAGCTTTCTTT

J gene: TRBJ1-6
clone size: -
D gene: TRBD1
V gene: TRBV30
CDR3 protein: CAWNKGTGGNNSPLHF
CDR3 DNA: TGTGCCTGGAACAAAGGGACAGGGGGAAATAATTCACCCCTCCACTTT

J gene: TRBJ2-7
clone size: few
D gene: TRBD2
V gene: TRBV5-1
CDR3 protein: CASSSAGTSGISPYEQYF
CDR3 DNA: TGCGCCAGCAGCTCTGCCGGGACTAGCGGGATCTCTCCCTACGAGCAGTACTTC